Below, one T cell receptor (beta chain) is given with its context. The antigen it binds to is not known. Per-nucleotide qualities are absent, and no much larger clonotype sits a single base away. V is shortened by 6 bases, J by 1 base, and the region joining them spans 12 bases. The CDR3, from cysteine to phenylalanine, totals 15 residues. Of the read, only the CDR3 DNA is kept; its 45 bases are in frame from base 1. CDR1 and CDR2, per the germline V gene, are SNHLY and FYNNEI. The cohort consisted of hundreds of healthy bone marrow donors. Cohort members were all nominally healthy when sampled, although unrecorded immune exposures were likely present. The donor tested CMV seronegative, placing the donor among the 350 or so seronegative members of the cohort. A peripheral blood sample was collected from each donor, and TCR beta sequencing was performed on peripheral blood mononuclear cells. The Qiagen DNeasy Blood Extraction Kit was used to extract genomic DNA from the blood cell samples.

Receptor amplification or capture employed the immunoSEQ multiplex PCR assay. For the multiplex PCR, a mixture combining 60 forward primers for TCR Vbeta segments and 13 reverse primers for TCR Jbeta segments was used. The CDR3 region of rearranged TCR beta genes was amplified from genomic DNA by a multiplex PCR assay. Amplified TCR beta libraries were sequenced as 87-base-pair reads on the Illumina HiSeq System. The authors' pipeline ran thus. In a later analysis, tens of millions of unique TCR beta chains were counted across the 650 to 750 repertoires, and approximately 9.9 million of these chains were shared by at least two donors. To remove PCR and sequencing errors, raw reads were error-corrected and collapsed into unique sequences using a nearest-neighbor algorithm that merged closely related sequences. V, D and J gene segments were assigned by aligning CDR3 sequences to IMGT reference sequences. For a sequence to be retained, a match of at least six nucleotides was required to both a V gene segment and a J gene segment. A rearrangement counted as productive if the CDR3 had no stop codons and remained in frame with V and J, and every other rearrangement counted as non-productive. CDR3 was defined according to IMGT convention as the region running from the second conserved V-encoded cysteine to the conserved J-encoded phenylalanine. The earlier analysis of around 640 of the donors excluded sequences that lacked an unambiguous match to a single V gene segment. In an earlier analysis of 587 of the donors, V segments were called functional above 56.7% productive rearrangements and were called segregating when the between-donor standard deviation exceeded 5%. A statistical classification framework was built for diagnosing cytomegalovirus status from the catalog of TCR beta chain sequences. In a later analysis, V and J genes were assigned by comparing TCR nucleotide sequences against IMGT/GENE-DB human TR gene sequences. The TCRdist pipeline was used in a later analysis to assign CDR3 sequences and most-parsimonious VDJ recombination scenarios. A later analysis defined each TCR beta chain by its CDR3 amino acid sequence plus V-gene family, and excluded reads lacking a unique V-gene family. As a way to deal with suspected cross-contamination and a sequencing artifact, a later analysis dropped approximately 570 nucleotide sequences that were highly shared and had low generation probability. In a later analysis, a clonal expansion index was calculated for each public chain from normalized within-repertoire ranks of inferred template counts. Generation probabilities in a later analysis came from a VDJ recombination model fitted to out-of-frame rearrangements, and those results were checked against IGoR. In a later analysis, hypergeometric tests were used to score TCR-TCR, TCR-HLA and TCR-CMV co-occurrence, with a repertoire-size bias correction applied to TCR pairs. To estimate false discovery rates, a later analysis permuted the HLA or CMV assignments 20 times. In a later analysis, co-occurring TCRs were grouped using DBSCAN, with TCRdist sequence similarity added in when clustering inside HLA-allele-positive subsets. For co-occurrence clustering, repertoires with fewer than 30,000 or more than 120,000 public chains were excluded, along with about five repertoires with anomalous nucleotide sharing. TCRdb stores this immuneACCESS table with in-frame sequences only. Part of the clones is absent; in the studies checked, under half of the shortfall reflects unresolved V genes, and no reason is known for the rest. Clone size and the V and J calls come from that table; the DNA yielded D and trimming. Counted in this sample were some 140,000 clones; over 65% of them appeared once. The top ten clonotypes cover approximately 2.1% of the sample.

The sample belongs to a study of cytomegalovirus exposure and HLA in healthy donors listed by TCRdb under 2017. About the investigation overall: According to an earlier analysis of 550 to 750 of the donors, about 170 million T cells yielded over 90 million unique TCR beta sequences and roughly 280 Gb of sequence data. To predict cytomegalovirus infection status, the study brought together high-throughput TCR immunosequencing, statistical association of individual TCRs with disease status, and machine learning. The T cell repertoires of several hundred subjects were profiled by immunosequencing and related to cytomegalovirus serostatus. The aim of the study was to test whether cataloging public T cell receptors could identify signatures of past pathogen exposure. Among around 400 genotyped donors of the cohort, an average of roughly 230,000 unique TCR beta nucleotide sequences was sequenced per donor, of which 15% to 20% were non-productive. Rather than using new phenotypic data, the later analysis identified candidate immune exposures from TCR beta sequences and from how often those sequences occurred across donors. Donor age, sex, ethnicity and CMV serostatus were collected together with the repertoire data. Along with the approximately 650-subject first cohort, a separate validation cohort of around 110 different subjects was used. All discovery cohort repertoires had been generated on a single sequencing platform. The genetic ancestry cluster associated with self-reported Caucasian donors included 80% to 90% of the 398 genotyped donors. To decide whether each TCR beta V gene segment behaved as functional or pseudogenic, an earlier analysis of approximately 600 of the donors relied on high-throughput TCR beta sequencing. Approximately 310 gigabases of sequencing data and 70 million to 100 million unique TCR sequences were included in an early release covering around 600 HLA-typed donors. Genome-wide SNP genotypes for about 60% of the roughly 700 donors were used in a later genetic analysis, which treated that subset as a discovery cohort. Several DR-DQ haplotypes were treated as single units for association and clustering because of strong linkage in the cohort. To study patterns of TCR occurrence, a later analysis re-analyzed previously published TCR beta repertoires from more than 550 donors and added high-resolution HLA genotyping. HLA typing included class I and class II loci at four-digit resolution. Typing coverage differed by locus: A, B, C, DRB1 and DQB1 were typed in roughly 620-640 donors, DQA1 in about 500, DPA1 in nearly 610, and DPB1 in roughly 450.

Beyond this particular receptor, the publication reports: About 15 rarely observed V segments, including chromosome 9 orphons, were excluded from the earlier analysis of 550 to 700 of the donors because counts were too low. According to the authors, the approach could potentially be generalized to other disease states and immunological phenotypes. A further reported finding was that TCR beta sequences accurately predicted the HLA-A and HLA-B alleles for most subjects in the first cohort. The presence/absence analyses assumed that sequencing depth was roughly uniform across donors, and that assumption may not be true. This cohort had only TCR beta chains sequenced, and the lack of alpha or paired-chain data limited which features could be detected. In a later analysis, HLA-associated TCR beta chains were found to be more clonally expanded and to have lower generation probabilities than equally common non-associated chains. Across donors, most TCR sequences were observed very rarely, whereas some public TCRs were present in many individuals. A later genetic analysis reported fewer N-insertions in productive TCRs among donors in an Asian-associated ancestry cluster than the 666-donor mean. In an earlier analysis of about 540 of the donors, most TCR beta V segments were observed in productive rearrangements about 87% or about 30% of the time, broadly matching IMGT annotations. In a later analysis, some 17,000 TCR beta sequences were associated with specific HLA alleles at a false discovery rate of 0.05. Some IMGT-functional V segments, including TRBV6-2 and TRBV6-3, could not be distinguished by the 87-base-pair reads and were therefore excluded. For the cohort, immune exposure information was limited to CMV serostatus. A later genetic analysis associated a missense DCLRE1C variant with V-gene and J-gene trimming of TCR beta chains, and an independent cohort replicated the association. A later analysis found that most CMV-associated TCR beta chains appeared HLA-restricted, with HLA associations seemingly driven largely by CMV exposure. A cluster of highly shared sequence variants was judged likely to represent a technical artifact of the sequencing pipeline. A total of 150 to 200 TCR beta chains were listed by the study as associated with cytomegalovirus. In a later analysis, TCR association rates were found to vary across HLA loci, with the most associated TCRs seen for DRB1 alleles and the fewest for HLA-C alleles. In a later analysis, several top co-occurrence clusters were reported to appear linked to parvovirus B19, influenza, CMV and Epstein-Barr virus. Correlated functional status among segregating V segments might be attributable to linkage disequilibrium, but an unknown experimental factor could not be ruled out. When HLA alleles, especially DR and DQ, strongly co-occurred, TCR associations were difficult to assign to individual alleles. Because some donors lacked HLA typing at each locus, the association tests relied only on the typed subset. Cytomegalovirus status was reported to be diagnosed by the classifier with high specificity and sensitivity in both the original and validation cohorts. In vitro tests confirmed that a few of the cytomegalovirus-associated TCR beta chains recognize cytomegalovirus antigens.

The source is a man aged 30-40 years in good health and CMV-seronegative. The rearrangement combines TRBV2 with TRBJ2-2; a tentative D match to TRBD2 spans 5 bases. The sample comprised PBMCs. The bases read TGTGCCAGCAGCACTAGTCCCGGGAACACCGGGGAGCTGTTTTTT. It codes for CASSTSPGNTGELFF.